A selection of T cell receptor beta chains follows, all from one sample in a study of beta chain features in type 1 diabetes. TCRdb keeps only in-frame clones here, not all; method: immunoSEQ multiplex PCR. The sample lists a few hundred thousand clones, more than 13% occurring once. Sequencing was carried out using naive CD4+ T cells from blood. These receptors originate from a woman aged 18-30 years in good health. CDR3s include the opening cysteine and the closing phenylalanine or tryptophan. Fields, in order: V gene, J gene, clone size, D gene, CDR3 protein, CDR3 DNA. The D gene is left open where the match is weak. Size is omitted from some rows. Given values are once, few, many or a class for expanded clones.

v_gene: TRBV29-1
j_gene: TRBJ2-5
abundance: .
d_gene: .
CDR3aa: CSVEARVETQYF
CDR3nt: TGCAGCGTTGAAGCCAGGGTTGAGACCCAGTACTTC

v_gene: TRBV9
j_gene: TRBJ1-2
abundance: few
d_gene: .
CDR3aa: CASSPDRFYGYTF
CDR3nt: TGTGCCAGCAGCCCCGACAGGTTCTATGGCTACACCTTC

v_gene: TRBV5-1
j_gene: TRBJ1-5
abundance: .
d_gene: TRBD1
CDR3aa: CASSLAPTGNQPQHF
CDR3nt: TGCGCCAGCAGCTTGGCGCCGACAGGGAATCAGCCCCAGCATTTT

v_gene: TRBV19
j_gene: TRBJ2-4
abundance: .
d_gene: TRBD1
CDR3aa: CASSIRGQGAANIQYF
CDR3nt: TGTGCCAGTAGTATCAGGGGACAGGGGGCGGCGAACATTCAGTACTTC

v_gene: TRBV2
j_gene: TRBJ2-5
abundance: .
d_gene: .
CDR3aa: CASSEHRRQETQYF
CDR3nt: TGTGCCAGCAGTGAACACAGGAGACAAGAGACCCAGTACTTC

v_gene: TRBV7-2
j_gene: TRBJ2-3
abundance: .
d_gene: TRBD2
CDR3aa: CASSVTSGDTQYF
CDR3nt: TGTGCCAGCAGCGTAACTAGCGGGGATACGCAGTATTTT

v_gene: TRBV7-9
j_gene: TRBJ1-1
abundance: .
d_gene: .
CDR3aa: CASSPDTQRMNTEAFF
CDR3nt: TGTGCCAGCAGCCCGGACACCCAAAGGATGAACACTGAAGCTTTCTTT

v_gene: TRBV7-3
j_gene: TRBJ2-1
abundance: .
d_gene: TRBD1
CDR3aa: CASSQGTGYNEQFF
CDR3nt: TGTGCCAGCAGCCAAGGGACAGGATACAATGAGCAGTTCTTC

v_gene: TRBV5-1
j_gene: TRBJ2-1
abundance: .
d_gene: .
CDR3aa: CASSAPSGATSYNEQFF
CDR3nt: TGCGCCAGCAGCGCCCCTTCCGGAGCCACCTCCTACAATGAGCAGTTCTTC

v_gene: TRBV6-1
j_gene: TRBJ2-5
abundance: .
d_gene: TRBD2
CDR3aa: CASRTSGQETQYF
CDR3nt: TGTGCCAGCCGGACTAGCGGGCAAGAGACCCAGTACTTC

v_gene: TRBV30
j_gene: TRBJ1-5
abundance: few
d_gene: TRBD1
CDR3aa: CAWSVGYDRGGNQPQHF
CDR3nt: TGTGCCTGGAGTGTGGGGTACGACAGGGGTGGAAATCAGCCCCAGCATTTT

v_gene: TRBV10-3
j_gene: TRBJ2-3
abundance: .
d_gene: TRBD2
CDR3aa: CAITAGVSTDTQYF
CDR3nt: TGTGCCATCACGGCGGGAGTGAGCACAGATACGCAGTATTTT

v_gene: TRBV6-5
j_gene: TRBJ1-4
abundance: few
d_gene: .
CDR3aa: CASGQSEKLFF
CDR3nt: TGTGCCAGCGGACAAAGTGAAAAACTGTTTTTT

v_gene: TRBV28
j_gene: TRBJ2-3
abundance: .
d_gene: .
CDR3aa: CASSPLGQSPDTQYF
CDR3nt: TGTGCCAGCAGTCCCCTCGGACAGTCCCCAGATACGCAGTATTTT

v_gene: TRBV7-3
j_gene: TRBJ2-1
abundance: .
d_gene: TRBD2
CDR3aa: CASRYGTSGNNEQFF
CDR3nt: TGTGCCAGCAGATACGGGACTAGCGGGAACAATGAGCAGTTCTTC

v_gene: TRBV25-1
j_gene: TRBJ1-4
abundance: .
d_gene: TRBD1
CDR3aa: CASSPLPGQGPEKLFF
CDR3nt: TGTGCCAGCAGTCCATTGCCGGGACAGGGGCCGGAAAAACTGTTTTTT

v_gene: TRBV29-1
j_gene: TRBJ1-3
abundance: .
d_gene: .
CDR3aa: CSVRQQFSSGNTIYF
CDR3nt: TGCAGCGTTCGACAGCAGTTCTCCTCTGGAAACACCATATATTTT

v_gene: TRBV30
j_gene: TRBJ1-1
abundance: few
d_gene: .
CDR3aa: CAWSGQVYTEAFF
CDR3nt: TGTGCCTGGAGTGGACAGGTCTACACTGAAGCTTTCTTT

v_gene: TRBV2
j_gene: TRBJ1-5
abundance: few
d_gene: TRBD1
CDR3aa: CASSGQTGGRQPQHF
CDR3nt: TGTGCCAGCAGTGGGCAGACAGGGGGGCGACAGCCCCAGCATTTT

v_gene: TRBV2
j_gene: TRBJ2-7
abundance: few
d_gene: TRBD1
CDR3aa: CATQQRDSSYEQYF
CDR3nt: TGTGCCACCCAACAAAGGGACAGCTCCTACGAGCAGTACTTC

v_gene: TRBV6-5
j_gene: TRBJ2-3
abundance: once
d_gene: TRBD1
CDR3aa: CASSLDRGLTDTQYF
CDR3nt: TGTGCCAGCAGCCTTGACAGGGGGCTTACAGATACGCAGTATTTT

v_gene: TRBV28
j_gene: TRBJ2-7
abundance: few
d_gene: .
CDR3aa: CASSLFGGSYEQYF
CDR3nt: TGTGCCAGCAGTTTATTCGGTGGCTCCTACGAGCAGTACTTC

v_gene: TRBV11-1
j_gene: TRBJ2-1
abundance: few
d_gene: .
CDR3aa: CATRDRRPNEQFF
CDR3nt: TGTGCCACCAGAGACAGGCGCCCGAATGAGCAGTTCTTC

v_gene: TRBV28
j_gene: TRBJ2-1
abundance: .
d_gene: TRBD2
CDR3aa: CASSPYGTSDSEQFF
CDR3nt: TGTGCCAGCAGTCCCTACGGGACTAGCGACAGTGAGCAGTTCTTC

v_gene: TRBV5-4
j_gene: TRBJ2-1
abundance: .
d_gene: TRBD2
CDR3aa: CASSPLAGGYNEQFF
CDR3nt: TGTGCCAGCAGCCCACTAGCGGGAGGTTACAATGAGCAGTTCTTC

v_gene: TRBV30
j_gene: TRBJ2-2
abundance: once
d_gene: TRBD1
CDR3aa: CAWSPHRGHGGELFF
CDR3nt: TGTGCCTGGAGTCCACACAGGGGGCACGGCGGGGAGCTGTTTTTT

v_gene: TRBV5-1
j_gene: TRBJ2-7
abundance: .
d_gene: TRBD1
CDR3aa: CASRYGTGKSYEQYF
CDR3nt: TGCGCCAGCAGGTATGGGACAGGGAAATCGTACGAGCAGTACTTC

v_gene: TRBV28
j_gene: TRBJ2-2
abundance: few
d_gene: .
CDR3aa: CASSRRSYTGELFF
CDR3nt: TGTGCCAGCAGTCGCAGATCTTACACCGGGGAGCTGTTTTTT

v_gene: TRBV19
j_gene: TRBJ1-4
abundance: few
d_gene: .
CDR3aa: CASSYGVPNEKLFF
CDR3nt: TGTGCCAGTAGTTACGGAGTCCCTAATGAAAAACTGTTTTTT

v_gene: TRBV9
j_gene: TRBJ2-1
abundance: .
d_gene: TRBD2
CDR3aa: CASSVVQRGIYNEQFF
CDR3nt: TGTGCCAGCAGCGTAGTTCAGCGGGGGATCTACAATGAGCAGTTCTTC

v_gene: TRBV6-6
j_gene: TRBJ2-5
abundance: .
d_gene: .
CDR3aa: CASSYSLETQYF
CDR3nt: TGTGCCAGCAGTTACTCCCTAGAGACCCAGTACTTC

v_gene: TRBV6-5
j_gene: TRBJ1-5
abundance: .
d_gene: TRBD1
CDR3aa: CASRRDRGSNQPQHF
CDR3nt: TGTGCCAGCAGACGGGACAGGGGTAGCAATCAGCCCCAGCATTTT

v_gene: TRBV6-4
j_gene: TRBJ2-1
abundance: .
d_gene: TRBD2
CDR3aa: CASRQSGASSYNEQFF
CDR3nt: TGTGCCAGCAGACAGAGCGGGGCTAGCTCCTACAATGAGCAGTTCTTC

v_gene: TRBV6-5
j_gene: TRBJ2-2
abundance: .
d_gene: .
CDR3aa: CASKERVGGELFF
CDR3nt: TGTGCCAGCAAGGAGCGGGTGGGCGGGGAGCTGTTTTTT

v_gene: TRBV28
j_gene: TRBJ2-1
abundance: .
d_gene: TRBD1
CDR3aa: CATWGDRGSNEQFF
CDR3nt: TGTGCCACTTGGGGGGACAGGGGGTCGAATGAGCAGTTCTTC

v_gene: TRBV12-5
j_gene: TRBJ2-7
abundance: few
d_gene: TRBD2
CDR3aa: CASVPHQIAGDVEQYF
CDR3nt: TGTGCTAGTGTTCCCCATCAGATAGCGGGAGACGTCGAGCAGTACTTC

v_gene: TRBV6-5
j_gene: TRBJ2-3
abundance: .
d_gene: .
CDR3aa: CASSPNRRHTDTQYF
CDR3nt: TGTGCCAGCAGTCCTAACAGAAGACACACAGATACGCAGTATTTT

v_gene: TRBV7-9
j_gene: TRBJ1-5
abundance: few
d_gene: .
CDR3aa: CASSLEGGSNQPQHF
CDR3nt: TGTGCCAGCAGCTTAGAGGGAGGTAGCAATCAGCCCCAGCATTTT

v_gene: TRBV5-1
j_gene: TRBJ2-5
abundance: few
d_gene: .
CDR3aa: CASSLVRRQETQYF
CDR3nt: TGCGCCAGCAGCTTGGTTCGGAGACAGGAGACCCAGTACTTC

v_gene: TRBV9
j_gene: TRBJ2-1
abundance: few
d_gene: .
CDR3aa: CASSSSGHNEQFF
CDR3nt: TGTGCCTCGAGCTCGTCAGGTCACAATGAGCAGTTCTTC

v_gene: TRBV29-1
j_gene: TRBJ2-1
abundance: few
d_gene: TRBD2
CDR3aa: CSVVAGVADEQFF
CDR3nt: TGCAGCGTTGTCGCGGGAGTTGCGGATGAGCAGTTCTTC

v_gene: TRBV7-9
j_gene: TRBJ2-5
abundance: few
d_gene: TRBD1
CDR3aa: CASSQYRQGAETQYF
CDR3nt: TGTGCCAGCAGCCAATACAGACAGGGGGCGGAGACCCAGTACTTC

v_gene: TRBV10-3
j_gene: TRBJ2-1
abundance: .
d_gene: .
CDR3aa: CAISSSGRGHYNEQFF
CDR3nt: TGTGCCATCAGTTCCTCGGGCAGGGGACATTACAATGAGCAGTTCTTC